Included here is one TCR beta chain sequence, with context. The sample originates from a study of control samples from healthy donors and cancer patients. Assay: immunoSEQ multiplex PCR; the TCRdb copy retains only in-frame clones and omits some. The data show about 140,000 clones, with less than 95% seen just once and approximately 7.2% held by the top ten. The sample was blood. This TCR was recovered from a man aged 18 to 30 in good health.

In nucleotides, the CDR3 is TGTGCCAGCAGTTTAGACAGGGAGAACACTGAAGCTTTCTTT. Protein: CASSLDRENTEAFF. This chain connects TRBV28 to TRBJ1-1; 7 bases align to TRBD1. The CDR3 spans 14 residues. V shed 2 bases and J 1 base; nucleotides not matched to a gene: 1. Germline V gene data show CDR1 as MDHEN and CDR2 as SYDVKM.